This T cell receptor (beta chain) was retrieved from a study of control samples from healthy donors and cancer patients. Method: immunoSEQ multiplex PCR; TCRdb's copy keeps in-frame clones and lacks some. The sample lists 100,000 to 150,000 clones, about 90% seen once, with around 1.8% in the top ten. Germline V lookup: CDR1 MNHEY, CDR2 SVGEGT. This CDR3 comprises 21 residues. Trimming took 0 bases from V and 0 from J, leaving 27 bases between them. V is TRBV6-2 or TRBV6-3 and J is TRBJ2-7, with D hard to call. Specimen: blood. This receptor was taken from a man between 18 and 35 years old in good health. The CDR3 bases are TGTGCCAGCAGTTACTCGCCTAAGTTAACGGACCGGATTTCTAGCTCCTACGAGCAGTACTTC. The encoded protein is CASSYSPKLTDRISSSYEQYF.